Included here is one T cell receptor (beta chain) sequence, with context. What antigen it recognizes has not been identified. The record has no base qualities; no much larger clone is one base away. In the germline V gene, CDR1 corresponds to SQVTM and CDR2 to ANQGSEA. From its cysteine to its phenylalanine, the CDR3 spans 13 amino acids. CDR3 DNA is the only sequence kept; it has 39 bases, read in frame from the first base. Trimming removed 6 bases from V and 6 bases from J; the gene matches leave 6 bases unexplained. This specimen belongs to a study of immune cell composition in non-small cell lung cancer (dated by TCRdb to 2016 to 2017). Describing the broader study: Histologic subtype was assigned using H&E plus p63, CK5, Napsin A and TTF-1 immunohistochemistry, mainly lung adenocarcinoma or squamous cell carcinoma. TCR-beta sequencing (Adaptive Biotechnologies) was performed on approximately 35 paired NSCLC tumour and non-adjacent lung specimens plus 26 tumour-only specimens. Supplementary cohort #1 consisted of 10 lung adenocarcinoma cases with paired tumour/lung TCR-beta sequencing and with TIL populations generated to assess tumour reactivity. The subtype comparisons left out a handful of tumour specimens with TCR-beta data because those specimens were rare histological subtypes.

What the authors observed across the whole study: Nearly half of NSCLC cases had tumour-associated clones >0.5%, with more than 70% of squamous carcinomas showing such clones compared with about 30% of adenocarcinomas. No significant correlation was found between smoking pack-years and tumour TCR-beta clonality. The reactivity cohort was only approximately ten cases, and tumour-reactive clones were not shown to share sequences with the dominant in vivo tumour-associated clones. In some ten adenocarcinoma cases, maximal tumour-associated clone frequency correlated strongly with TIL tumour reactivity, whereas overall clonality did not. Top 10 clone scores and productive clonality were significantly higher in lung squamous cell carcinoma than in lung adenocarcinoma tumours.

Genomic DNA was extracted with the QIAamp DNA kit from frozen aliquots of unsorted single-cell suspensions. Tumour samples were surgically resected non-small cell lung cancer tissue. Tissues were received within 2 hours of resection and were immediately processed into single-cell suspensions. Tissue was mechanically dissociated and enzymatically digested with DNase I, collagenase I and hyaluronidase for approximately 29 minutes at 37 °C, then filtered and RBC-lysed. A two-step multiplex PCR was used to amplify TCR-beta CDR3 regions from genomic DNA, and Illumina-compatible adaptors were added in the second step. As a commercial immunoSEQ service, TCR-beta immunosequencing was carried out on an Illumina platform. Per the source publication's procedure: Repertoires were described by productive clonality and by Top 10 Clones, which is the percentage of T-cell templates coming from the ten most frequent sequences. Productive clonality ranged from 0 to 1, with 1 indicating a monoclonal population. Sequences comprising at least 0.1% of tumour T-cell templates but absent from matched non-adjacent lung were defined as tumour-associated clones and were identified via log10 scatter plots. Two-group comparisons used Student's t-tests, stages used ANOVA, and relationships used linear regression, analysed in GraphPad Prism7 and R. TCRdb provides this immuneACCESS table in a form limited to in-frame rearrangements. Some clones are lacking; in checked studies, under half of them reflect an unresolved V gene, and why the rest are absent is not known. V and J calls plus clone size are reproduced from that table; the DNA served to infer D and trimming. For this sample the table gives approximately 2,800 clones, of which over 60% were detected only once. The ten largest clones take up about 12% of the sample.

Sequenced input: lung tumor tissue. The rearrangement joined TRBV29-1 to TRBJ2-7, and 12 bases in between align with TRBD1. This clonotype originated in a human donor with non-small cell lung cancer. At the DNA level, the sequence is TGCAGCGTAACCGGGACAGGGGGCGTCGAGCAGTACTTC. Its translation reads: CSVTGTGGVEQYF.